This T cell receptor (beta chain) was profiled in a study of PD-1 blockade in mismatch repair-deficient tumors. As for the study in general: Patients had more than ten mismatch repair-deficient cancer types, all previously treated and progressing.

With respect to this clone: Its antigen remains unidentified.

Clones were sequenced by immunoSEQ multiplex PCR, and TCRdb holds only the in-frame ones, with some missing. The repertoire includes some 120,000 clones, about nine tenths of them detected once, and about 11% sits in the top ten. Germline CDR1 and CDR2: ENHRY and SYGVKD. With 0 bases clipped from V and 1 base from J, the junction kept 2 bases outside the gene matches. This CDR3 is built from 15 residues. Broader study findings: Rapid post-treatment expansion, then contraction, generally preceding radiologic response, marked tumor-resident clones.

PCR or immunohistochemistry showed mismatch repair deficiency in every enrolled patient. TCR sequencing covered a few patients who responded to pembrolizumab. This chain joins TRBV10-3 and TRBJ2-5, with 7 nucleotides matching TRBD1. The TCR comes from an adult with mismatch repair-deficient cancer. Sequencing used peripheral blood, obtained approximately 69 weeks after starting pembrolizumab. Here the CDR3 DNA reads TGTGCCATCAGTGAGTCAGCAGGGGGCCAAGAGACCCAGTACTTC. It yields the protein CAISESAGGQETQYF.